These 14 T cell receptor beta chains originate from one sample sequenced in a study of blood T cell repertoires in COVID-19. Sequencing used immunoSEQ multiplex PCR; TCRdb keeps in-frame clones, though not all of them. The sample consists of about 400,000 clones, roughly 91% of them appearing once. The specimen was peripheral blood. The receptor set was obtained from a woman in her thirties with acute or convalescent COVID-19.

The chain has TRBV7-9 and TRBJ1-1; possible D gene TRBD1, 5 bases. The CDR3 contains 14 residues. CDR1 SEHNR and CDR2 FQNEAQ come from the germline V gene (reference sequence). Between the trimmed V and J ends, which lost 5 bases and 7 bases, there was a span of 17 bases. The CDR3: CASSDGDFTVEAFF. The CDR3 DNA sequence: TGTGCCAGCAGCGACGGGGACTTTACCGTTGAAGCTTTCTTT. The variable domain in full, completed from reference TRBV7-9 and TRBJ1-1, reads DTGVSQNPRHKITKRGQNVTFRCDPISEHNRLYWYRQTLGQGPEFLTYFQNEAQLEKSRLLSDRFSAERPKGSFSTLEIQRTEQGDSAMYLCASSDGDFTVEAFFGQGTRLTVV.

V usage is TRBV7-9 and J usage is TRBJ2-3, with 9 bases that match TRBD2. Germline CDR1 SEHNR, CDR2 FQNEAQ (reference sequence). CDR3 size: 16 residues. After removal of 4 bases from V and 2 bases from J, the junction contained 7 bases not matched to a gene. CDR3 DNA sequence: TGTGCCAGCAGCTCCGGGATAGCGGGGGCCACAGATACGCAGTATTTT. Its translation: CASSSGIAGATDTQYF.

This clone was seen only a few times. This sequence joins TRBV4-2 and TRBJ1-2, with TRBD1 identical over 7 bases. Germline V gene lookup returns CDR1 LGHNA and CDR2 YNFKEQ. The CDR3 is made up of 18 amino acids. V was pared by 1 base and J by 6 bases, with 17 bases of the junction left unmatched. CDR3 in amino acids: CASSQGRVRGPLGDGYTF. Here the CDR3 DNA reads TGTGCCAGCAGCCAAGGAAGGGTAAGGGGGCCCCTCGGGGATGGCTACACCTTC.

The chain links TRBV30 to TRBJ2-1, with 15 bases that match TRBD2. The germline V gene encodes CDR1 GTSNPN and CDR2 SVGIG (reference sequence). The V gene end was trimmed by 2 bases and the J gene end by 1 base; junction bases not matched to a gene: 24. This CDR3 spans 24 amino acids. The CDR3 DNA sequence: TGTGCCTGGAGTCGGACAGGGTTCGGACTAGCGGGGGGGACGACGCACTTTTCCTACAATGAGCAGTTCTTC. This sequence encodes CAWSRTGFGLAGGTTHFSYNEQFF.

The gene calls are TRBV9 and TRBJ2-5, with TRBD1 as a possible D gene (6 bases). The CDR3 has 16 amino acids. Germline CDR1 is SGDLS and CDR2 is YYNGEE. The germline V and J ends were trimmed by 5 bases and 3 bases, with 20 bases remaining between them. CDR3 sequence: CASSDSQGIGKETQYF. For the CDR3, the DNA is TGTGCCAGCAGTGACTCACAGGGAATTGGGAAAGAGACCCAGTACTTC.

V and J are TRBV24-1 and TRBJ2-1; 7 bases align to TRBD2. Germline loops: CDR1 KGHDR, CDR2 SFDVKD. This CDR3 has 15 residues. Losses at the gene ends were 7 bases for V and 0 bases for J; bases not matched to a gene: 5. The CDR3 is CATRASGGSYNEQFF. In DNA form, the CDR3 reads TGTGCCACCAGAGCGTCGGGGGGCTCCTACAATGAGCAGTTCTTC.

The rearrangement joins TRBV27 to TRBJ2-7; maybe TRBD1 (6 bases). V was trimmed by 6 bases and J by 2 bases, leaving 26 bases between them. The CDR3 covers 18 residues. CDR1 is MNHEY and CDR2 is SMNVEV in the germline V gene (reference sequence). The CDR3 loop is CASSPDRPRAILPYEQYF. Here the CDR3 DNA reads TGTGCCAGCAGCCCTGACAGGCCCCGGGCGATTCTGCCCTACGAGCAGTACTTC.

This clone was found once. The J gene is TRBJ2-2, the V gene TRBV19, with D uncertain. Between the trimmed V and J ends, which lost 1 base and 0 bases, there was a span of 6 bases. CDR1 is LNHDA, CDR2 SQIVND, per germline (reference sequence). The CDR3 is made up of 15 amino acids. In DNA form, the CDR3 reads TGTGCCAGTAGTATAGTGTATGCGAACACCGGGGAGCTGTTTTTT. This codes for CASSIVYANTGELFF.

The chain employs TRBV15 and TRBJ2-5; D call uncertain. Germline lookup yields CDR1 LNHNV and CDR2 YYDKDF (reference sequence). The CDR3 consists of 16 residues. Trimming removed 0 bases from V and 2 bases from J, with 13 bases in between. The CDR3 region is CATSRELAGEQETQYF. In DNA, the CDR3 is TGTGCCACCAGCAGAGAATTAGCCGGAGAGCAAGAGACCCAGTACTTC.

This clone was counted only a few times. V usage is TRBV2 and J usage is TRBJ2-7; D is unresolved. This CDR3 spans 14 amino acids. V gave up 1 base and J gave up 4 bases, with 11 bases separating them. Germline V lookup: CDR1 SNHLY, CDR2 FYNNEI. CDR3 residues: CASSEELTRYEQYF. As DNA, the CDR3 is TGTGCCAGCAGTGAAGAACTAACCCGGTACGAGCAGTACTTC. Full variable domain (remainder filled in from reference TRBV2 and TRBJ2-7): EPEVTQTPSHQVTQMGQEVILRCVPISNHLYFYWYRQILGQKVEFLVSFYNNEISEKSEIFDDQFSVERPDGSNFTLKIRSTKLEDSAMYFCASSEELTRYEQYFGPGTRLTVT.

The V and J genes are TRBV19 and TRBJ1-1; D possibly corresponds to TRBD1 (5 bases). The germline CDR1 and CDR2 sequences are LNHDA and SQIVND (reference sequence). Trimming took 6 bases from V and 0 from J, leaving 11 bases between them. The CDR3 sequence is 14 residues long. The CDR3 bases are TGTGCCAGTAGGGACACAGTGGTGAACACTGAAGCTTTCTTT. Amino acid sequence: CASRDTVVNTEAFF. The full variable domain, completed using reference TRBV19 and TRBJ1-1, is DGGITQSPKYLFRKEGQNVTLSCEQNLNHDAMYWYRQDPGQGLRLIYYSQIVNDFQKGDIAEGYSVSREKKESFPLTVTSAQKNPTAFYLCASRDTVVNTEAFFGQGTRLTVV.

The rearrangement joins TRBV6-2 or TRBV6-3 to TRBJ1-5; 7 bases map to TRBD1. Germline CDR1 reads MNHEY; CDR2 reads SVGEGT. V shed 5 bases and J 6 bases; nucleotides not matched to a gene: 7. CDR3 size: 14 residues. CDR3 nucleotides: TGTGCCAGCAGTGCGACAGGGATGACTCAGCCCCAGCATTTT. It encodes CASSATGMTQPQHF.

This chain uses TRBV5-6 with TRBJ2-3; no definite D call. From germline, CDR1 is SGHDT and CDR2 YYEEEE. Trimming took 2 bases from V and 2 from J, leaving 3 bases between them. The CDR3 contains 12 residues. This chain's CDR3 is CASSFLTDTQYF. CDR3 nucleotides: TGTGCCAGCAGCTTCCTCACAGATACGCAGTATTTT.

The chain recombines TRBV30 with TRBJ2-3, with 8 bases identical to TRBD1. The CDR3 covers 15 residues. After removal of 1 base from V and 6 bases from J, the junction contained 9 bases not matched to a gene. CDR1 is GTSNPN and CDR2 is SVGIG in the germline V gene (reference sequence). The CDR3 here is CAWSEYRGLGDTQYF. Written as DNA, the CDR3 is TGTGCCTGGAGTGAATACAGGGGGTTAGGTGATACGCAGTATTTT.